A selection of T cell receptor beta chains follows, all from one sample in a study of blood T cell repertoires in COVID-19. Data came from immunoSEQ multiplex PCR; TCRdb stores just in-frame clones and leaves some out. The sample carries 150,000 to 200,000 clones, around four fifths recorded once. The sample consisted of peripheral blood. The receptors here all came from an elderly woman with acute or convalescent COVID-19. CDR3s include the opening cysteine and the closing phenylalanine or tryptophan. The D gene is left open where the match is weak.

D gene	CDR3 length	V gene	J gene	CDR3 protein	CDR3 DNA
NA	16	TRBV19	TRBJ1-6	CASTNTGQGNNSPLHF	TGTGCCAGTACCAATACCGGTCAGGGGAATAATTCACCCCTCCACTTT
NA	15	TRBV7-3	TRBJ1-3	CASSFHGGSGNTIYF	TGTGCCAGCAGCTTCCACGGTGGCTCTGGAAACACCATATATTTT
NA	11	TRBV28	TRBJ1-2	CASSLADGYTF	TGTGCCAGCAGTTTAGCGGATGGCTACACCTTC
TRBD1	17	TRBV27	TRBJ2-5	CASRPGTDISIQETQYF	TGTGCCAGCAGACCCGGGACAGATATTTCCATCCAAGAGACCCAGTACTTC
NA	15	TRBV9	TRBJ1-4	CASSAGPVLNEKLFF	TGTGCCAGCAGCGCAGGGCCTGTACTTAATGAAAAACTGTTTTTT
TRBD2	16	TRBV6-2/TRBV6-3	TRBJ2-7	CASSFRSGGADYEQYF	TGTGCCAGCAGCTTCCGTAGCGGGGGGGCTGACTACGAGCAGTACTTC
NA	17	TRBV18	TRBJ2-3	CASSPPVRQAREDTQYF	TGTGCCAGCTCACCACCTGTCCGACAGGCGAGAGAAGATACGCAGTATTTT
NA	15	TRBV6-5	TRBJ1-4	CASSPRGPGDEKLFF	TGTGCCAGCAGTCCTCGGGGTCCGGGCGATGAAAAACTGTTTTTT
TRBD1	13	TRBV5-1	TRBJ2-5	CASSLTGVETQYF	TGCGCCAGCAGCCTCACAGGGGTAGAGACCCAGTACTTC
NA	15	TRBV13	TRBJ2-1	CASRAELSSYNEQFF	TGTGCCAGCAGGGCGGAGCTCTCCTCCTACAATGAGCAGTTCTTC
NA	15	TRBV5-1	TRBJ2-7	CASSLVPAPSYEQYF	TGCGCCAGCAGCTTGGTTCCCGCGCCCTCCTACGAGCAGTACTTC